This T cell receptor beta chain emerged from a study of T-cell memory formation after mild COVID-19. Trimming shortened V by 5 bases and J by 5 bases, and 20 bases separated the two germline ends. In germline, CDR1 is SGHVS, CDR2 FNYEAQ. The CDR3 consists of 16 residues. TCRdb used MiXCR to reprocess the 5' RACE reads, holding one entry per CDR3 protein. This repertoire shows around 210,000 distinct CDR3 sequences, 9% to 10% found once; its top ten account for 3.5%. Sequenced sample: PBMCs or a T cell subset sorted from them (not recorded which). The clonotype originates from a man aged 18 to 30 who had mild COVID-19 (a few samples of this study predate the infection). Cell type and time point are not known. The genes are TRBV7-6 and TRBJ2-3; D is tentatively TRBD1 or TRBD2 (6 bases each). CDR3 sequence reads: CASSRSFRGRGDTQYF. In nucleotides, the CDR3 is TGTGCCAGCAGCAGGAGCTTCCGGGGGCGGGGAGATACGCAGTATTTT.